This TCR beta chain emerged from a study of blood T cell repertoires in COVID-19. For the study at large: In each case, the material was cDNA or gDNA derived from T cells, B-cell-depleted T cells, or PBMCs.

The germline CDR1 and CDR2 sequences are GTSNPN and SVGIG (reference sequence). The germline V and J ends were trimmed by 1 base and 2 bases, with 9 bases remaining between them. This CDR3 is built from 14 residues. Participants' reported clinical history set cohort assignment. Generated by immunoSEQ multiplex PCR, the TCRdb table keeps only in-frame clones and is missing some. Of some 290,000 clones detected, more than 85% appear once; the ten largest clones hold roughly 3.6%. The sample taken for sequencing was PBMCs or T cells enriched from blood (not recorded which). The rearrangement links TRBV30 to TRBJ1-3; TRBD1 is a possible D gene (6 bases). The sequence came from a woman aged 25 to 45 who had been exposed to COVID-19. CDR3 amino acids: CAWSGQGTGNTIYF. CDR3 coding DNA: TGTGCCTGGAGTGGGCAGGGGACTGGAAACACCATATATTTT.